A selection of T cell receptor beta chains follows, all from one sample in a study of shared clonotypes between healthy human individuals. Method: immunoSEQ multiplex PCR; TCRdb's copy keeps in-frame clones and lacks some. The sample has over 1.5 million clones; 98% are singletons. The sequencing input was naive CD4+ T cells sorted from blood. The receptors stem from a young man in good health. Both conserved end residues are part of each CDR3. The order of the fields is D gene, J gene, clone size, V gene, CDR3 DNA, CDR3 protein. The D gene is left open where the match is weak. Clone size is shown for a subset of rows, as once, few, many or a class of expanded clone.

D: .
J: TRBJ2-5
size: .
V: TRBV11-2
DNA: TGTGCCAGCAGCTTAGCGACAGGCTCGTGGGAGACCCAGTACTTC
CDR3: CASSLATGSWETQYF

D: TRBD2
J: TRBJ2-3
size: .
V: TRBV28
DNA: TGTGCCAGCCAACCGGGACTAGCGGGAGGTACGCAGTATTTT
CDR3: CASQPGLAGGTQYF

D: TRBD1
J: TRBJ2-2
size: .
V: TRBV18
DNA: TGTGCCAGCTCACTGACCCGACAGGGCTCCGGGGAGCTGTTTTTT
CDR3: CASSLTRQGSGELFF

D: .
J: TRBJ2-2
size: .
V: TRBV5-8
DNA: TGTGCCAGCAGCCCAAGGGGCGGGGAGCTGTTTTTT
CDR3: CASSPRGGELFF

D: TRBD2
J: TRBJ2-3
size: .
V: TRBV18
DNA: TGTGCCAGCTCCGCGGTCACTAGCGGGAGGTCCATGGATACGCAGTATTTT
CDR3: CASSAVTSGRSMDTQYF

D: TRBD1
J: TRBJ2-1
size: .
V: TRBV27
DNA: TGTGCCAGCAGTTTCATCCGGGACAGGGGTGCGATTGAGCAGTTCTTC
CDR3: CASSFIRDRGAIEQFF

D: TRBD1
J: TRBJ2-5
size: once
V: TRBV5-4
DNA: TGTGCCAGCAGCTTACAGGGGATTGGGGAGACCCAGTACTTC
CDR3: CASSLQGIGETQYF

D: .
J: TRBJ1-5
size: .
V: TRBV30
DNA: TGTGCCTGGCGTGGGGAGGGGGGGTGGCAGCCCCAGCATTTT
CDR3: CAWRGEGGWQPQHF

D: .
J: TRBJ1-4
size: .
V: TRBV13
DNA: TGTGCCAGCAGCTCGGACCATCTGGGAAAACTGTTTTTT
CDR3: CASSSDHLGKLFF

D: TRBD1
J: TRBJ1-2
size: .
V: TRBV5-5
DNA: TGTGCCAGCAGCTTGGGGACAGGGGACTATGGCTACACCTTC
CDR3: CASSLGTGDYGYTF

D: .
J: TRBJ1-1
size: .
V: TRBV18
DNA: TGTGCCAGCTCACCATTCGGACAGCAGAACACTGAAGCTTTCTTT
CDR3: CASSPFGQQNTEAFF

D: .
J: TRBJ2-5
size: once
V: TRBV2
DNA: TGTGCCAGCACCCGGGACGTACGGCTTCAAGAGACCCAGTACTTC
CDR3: CASTRDVRLQETQYF

D: TRBD2
J: TRBJ2-2
size: .
V: TRBV18
DNA: TGTGCCAGCTCACCAGCGGGAGGGCGAGACACCGGGGAGCTGTTTTTT
CDR3: CASSPAGGRDTGELFF

D: .
J: TRBJ1-5
size: few
V: TRBV9
DNA: TGTGCCAGCAGCGTAGGCGGGGCTGGGAATCAGCCCCAGCATTTT
CDR3: CASSVGGAGNQPQHF

D: .
J: TRBJ2-7
size: .
V: TRBV7-2
DNA: TGTGCCAGCAGCCGGGACCGGTCCGAGCAGTACTTC
CDR3: CASSRDRSEQYF

D: TRBD2
J: TRBJ2-3
size: .
V: TRBV7-6
DNA: TGTGCCAGCAGCTATTACGGAGCAGCGGGGAGCACAGATACGCAGTATTTT
CDR3: CASSYYGAAGSTDTQYF

D: .
J: TRBJ2-7
size: .
V: TRBV5-4
DNA: TGTGCCAGCAGCTCAGGGCCCGGCGAGCAGTACTTC
CDR3: CASSSGPGEQYF

D: TRBD2
J: TRBJ2-2
size: once
V: TRBV5-5
DNA: TGTGCCAGCAGCTTGAGACTAGCGGGAAGCGCGAACACCGGGGAGCTGTTTTTT
CDR3: CASSLRLAGSANTGELFF

D: .
J: TRBJ1-3
size: .
V: TRBV18
DNA: TGTGCCAGCTCCTCGTGGTCTGGAAACACCATATATTTT
CDR3: CASSSWSGNTIYF

D: .
J: TRBJ1-3
size: .
V: TRBV7-9
DNA: TGTGCCAGCAGCCAGTCAGGCTCTGGAAACACCATATATTTT
CDR3: CASSQSGSGNTIYF

D: .
J: TRBJ1-5
size: .
V: TRBV28
DNA: TGTGCCAGCAGTCCTGCCGGGCAGGGAAGCAATCAGCCCCAGCATTTT
CDR3: CASSPAGQGSNQPQHF

D: .
J: TRBJ1-4
size: once
V: TRBV5-4
DNA: TGTGCCAGCAGCTTTCTGGGAGATGAAAAACTGTTTTTT
CDR3: CASSFLGDEKLFF

D: TRBD2
J: TRBJ2-5
size: .
V: TRBV29-1
DNA: TGCAGCGTTGCGCCAAGCGGGAGGGCCGAGACCCAGTACTTC
CDR3: CSVAPSGRAETQYF

D: TRBD2
J: TRBJ2-3
size: .
V: TRBV5-1
DNA: TGCGCCAGCAGCCCCCGGTTAGCGGGAGGGACTAGAGATACGCAGTATTTT
CDR3: CASSPRLAGGTRDTQYF

D: .
J: TRBJ2-1
size: .
V: TRBV5-1
DNA: TGCGCCAGCAGCTTGAATGTCGTGAAGTTCTTC
CDR3: CASSLNVVKFF

D: TRBD2
J: TRBJ2-1
size: .
V: TRBV2
DNA: TGTGCCAGCTGGGCGGTAGTAGCGGGAGATCCGACGAGCTCCTACAATGAGCAGTTCTTC
CDR3: CASWAVVAGDPTSSYNEQFF

D: .
J: TRBJ2-7
size: .
V: TRBV2
DNA: TGTGCCAGCGTGGCGCGGACGTTTGGGACCTACGAGCAGTACTTC
CDR3: CASVARTFGTYEQYF

D: TRBD2
J: TRBJ2-1
size: .
V: TRBV9
DNA: TGTGCCAGCAGCGGTCACGGGACTAGCGGCAATGAGCAGTTCTTC
CDR3: CASSGHGTSGNEQFF

D: .
J: TRBJ2-1
size: .
V: TRBV4-3
DNA: TGCGCCAGCAGTGAGGGGCTACCCGGTAGTGAGCAGTTCTTC
CDR3: CASSEGLPGSEQFF

D: .
J: TRBJ2-7
size: .
V: TRBV2
DNA: TGTGCCACCGGCTACGAGCAGTACTTC
CDR3: CATGYEQYF

D: TRBD1
J: TRBJ2-1
size: .
V: TRBV7-6
DNA: TGTGCCAGCAGCCCTGTCAGGGGGCACTACAATGAGCAGTTCTTC
CDR3: CASSPVRGHYNEQFF

D: TRBD2
J: TRBJ2-3
size: .
V: TRBV2
DNA: TGTGCCAGCAGCTCCGGACTAGCGAGGACAGATACGCAGTATTTT
CDR3: CASSSGLARTDTQYF

D: .
J: TRBJ2-1
size: .
V: TRBV19
DNA: TGTGCCAGTAAGGCGGAGGCCTCCTACAATGAGCAGTTCTTC
CDR3: CASKAEASYNEQFF

D: .
J: TRBJ1-2
size: .
V: TRBV29-1
DNA: TGCAGCGTTGAGTTTGGTGCCTATGGCTACACCTTC
CDR3: CSVEFGAYGYTF